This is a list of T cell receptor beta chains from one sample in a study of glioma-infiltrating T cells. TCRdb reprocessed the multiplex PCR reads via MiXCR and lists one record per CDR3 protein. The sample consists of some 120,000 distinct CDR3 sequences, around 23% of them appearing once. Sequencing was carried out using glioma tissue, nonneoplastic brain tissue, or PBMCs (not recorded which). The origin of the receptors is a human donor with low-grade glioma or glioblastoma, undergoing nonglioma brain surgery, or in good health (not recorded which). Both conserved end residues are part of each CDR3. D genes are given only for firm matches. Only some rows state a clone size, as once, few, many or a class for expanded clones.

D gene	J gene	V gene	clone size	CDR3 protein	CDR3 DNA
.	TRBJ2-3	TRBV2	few	CTSSENGIGADTQYF	TGTACCAGCAGTGAAAACGGGATAGGGGCAGATACGCAGTATTTT
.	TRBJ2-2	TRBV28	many	CASSVGLWNTGELFF	TGTGCCAGCAGCGTGGGATTATGGAACACCGGGGAGCTGTTTTTT
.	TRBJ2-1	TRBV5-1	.	CASSRLHNEQFF	TGCGCCAGCAGCCGCCTACACAATGAGCAGTTCTTC
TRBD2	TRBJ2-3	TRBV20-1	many	CSATPGLAGTDTQYF	TGCAGTGCTACGCCGGGACTAGCGGGCACAGATACGCAGTATTTT
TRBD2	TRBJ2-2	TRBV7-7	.	CACARELATGELFF	TGTGCCTGTGCGCGGGAGTTGGCCACCGGGGAGCTGTTTTTT
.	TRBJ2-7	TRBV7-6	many	CASSQEALSASYEQYF	TGTGCCAGCAGCCAGGAGGCACTCTCGGCTTCCTACGAGCAGTACTTC
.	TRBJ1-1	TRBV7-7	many	CASSYREGTEAFF	TGTGCTAGCAGCTACAGGGAGGGGACTGAAGCTTTCTTT
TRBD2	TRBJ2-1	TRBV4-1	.	CASIQTGTSGKEQFF	TGCGCCAGCATCCAAACCGGGACTAGCGGGAAAGAGCAGTTCTTC
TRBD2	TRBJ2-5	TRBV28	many	CASSSLSGRETQYF	TGTGCCAGCAGTTCCCTCAGCGGGAGAGAGACCCAGTACTTC
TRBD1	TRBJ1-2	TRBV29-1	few	CSVTTGTSGYTF	TGCAGCGTCACGACAGGGACGTCTGGCTACACCTTC
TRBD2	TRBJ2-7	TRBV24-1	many	CATSDSGTSGTEQYF	TGTGCCACCAGTGATTCGGGGACTAGCGGGACCGAGCAGTACTTC
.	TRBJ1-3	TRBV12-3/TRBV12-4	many	CASSLGRTPLSGNTIYF	TGTGCCAGCAGTCTGGGTAGGACCCCACTCTCTGGAAACACCATATATTTT
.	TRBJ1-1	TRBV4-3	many	CASSQGENTEAFF	TGCGCCAGCAGCCAAGGGGAGAACACTGAAGCTTTCTTT
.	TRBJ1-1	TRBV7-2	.	CASSLHNTMNTEAFF	TGTGCCAGCAGCTTACATAACACCATGAACACTGAAGCTTTCTTT
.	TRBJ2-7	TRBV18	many	CASSPRDEQYF	TGTGCCAGCTCACCTCGCGACGAGCAGTACTTC
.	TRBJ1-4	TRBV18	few	CASSPSRGSTNEKLFF	TGTGCCAGCTCACCAAGCCGGGGTTCAACTAATGAAAAACTGTTTTTT
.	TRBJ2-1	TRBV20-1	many	CSAYSPLYNEQFF	TGCAGTGCTTACAGCCCTCTCTACAATGAGCAGTTCTTC
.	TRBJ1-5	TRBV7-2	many	CASSLSQGINQPQHF	TGTGCCAGCAGCTTAAGTCAGGGAATCAATCAGCCCCAGCATTTT
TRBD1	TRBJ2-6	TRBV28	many	CASSTSPGQVSSGANVLTF	TGTGCCAGCAGTACCTCGCCGGGACAGGTTAGCTCTGGGGCCAACGTCCTGACTTTC
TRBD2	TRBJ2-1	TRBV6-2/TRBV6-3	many	CATSLAGGPGEQFF	TGTGCCACCTCGTTAGCGGGAGGGCCTGGGGAGCAGTTCTTC
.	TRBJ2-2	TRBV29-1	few	CSVVSANTGELFF	TGCAGCGTTGTGAGCGCGAACACCGGGGAGCTGTTTTTT
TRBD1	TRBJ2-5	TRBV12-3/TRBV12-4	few	CASSTGQGAGETQYF	TGTGCCAGCAGTACCGGACAGGGGGCAGGAGAGACCCAGTACTTC
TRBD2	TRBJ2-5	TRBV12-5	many	CASGLQAVAGAGETQYF	TGTGCTAGTGGTTTGCAAGCTGTAGCGGGAGCCGGGGAGACCCAGTACTTC
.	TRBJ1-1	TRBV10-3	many	CAIGTPVNTEAFF	TGTGCCATCGGGACACCGGTGAACACTGAAGCTTTCTTT
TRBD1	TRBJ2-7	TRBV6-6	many	CASSYGTGGTYEQYF	TGTGCCAGCAGTTACGGGACAGGGGGAACCTACGAGCAGTACTTC
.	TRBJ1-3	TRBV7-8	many	CASSLNGRQTISGNTIYF	TGTGCCAGCAGCTTGAATGGTCGACAGACCATCTCTGGAAACACCATATATTTT
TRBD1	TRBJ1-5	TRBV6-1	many	CASRIQGAEAQHF	TGTGCCAGCAGAATACAGGGGGCCGAGGCCCAGCATTTT
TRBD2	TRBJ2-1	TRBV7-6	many	CASSLAVAGDGYNEQFF	TGTGCCAGCAGCTTAGCCGTAGCGGGAGATGGCTACAATGAGCAGTTCTTC
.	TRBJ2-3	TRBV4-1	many	CASSQEFRGRSTDTQYF	TGCGCCAGCAGCCAAGAATTTCGGGGCCGTAGCACAGATACGCAGTATTTT
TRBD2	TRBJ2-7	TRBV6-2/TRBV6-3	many	CASTQSGNPYEQYF	TGTGCCAGCACCCAAAGCGGGAACCCCTACGAGCAGTACTTC
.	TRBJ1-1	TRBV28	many	CASSSPRGERHLAEAFF	TGTGCCAGCAGTTCTCCCCGGGGTGAGCGACACCTAGCTGAAGCTTTCTTT
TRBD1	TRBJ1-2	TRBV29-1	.	CSVGRQGHGGYTF	TGCAGCGTGGGCCGACAGGGGCATGGTGGCTACACCTTC
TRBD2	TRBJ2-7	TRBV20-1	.	CSARDSPGGRSYEQYF	TGCAGTGCTAGAGATTCCCCTGGCGGGAGATCCTACGAGCAGTACTTC
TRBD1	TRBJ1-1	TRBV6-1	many	CASRSGTGGYYTEAFF	TGTGCCAGCAGGAGCGGGACAGGGGGCTATTACACTGAAGCTTTCTTT
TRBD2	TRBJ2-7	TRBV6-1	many	CASSELTSGTYEQYF	TGTGCCAGCAGTGAACTAACTAGCGGAACCTACGAGCAGTACTTC
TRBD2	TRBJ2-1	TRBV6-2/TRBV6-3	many	CASSFGTSGRARRNEQFF	TGTGCCAGCAGTTTCGGGACTAGCGGGAGGGCCAGGAGAAATGAGCAGTTCTTC
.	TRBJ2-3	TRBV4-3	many	CASSQAELAQYTQYF	TGCGCCAGCAGCCAGGCGGAACTCGCCCAGTACACGCAGTATTTT
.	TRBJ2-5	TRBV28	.	CANSLGVRQETEYF	TGTGCCAACAGTTTAGGGGTGAGGCAAGAGACCGAGTACTTC
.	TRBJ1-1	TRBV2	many	CASSPGRGSGAFF	TGTGCCAGCAGCCCCGGGAGGGGGTCGGGAGCTTTCTTT
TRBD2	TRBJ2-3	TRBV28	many	CASGLSGVWTDTQYF	TGTGCCAGCGGTTTAAGCGGGGTCTGGACAGATACGCAGTATTTT
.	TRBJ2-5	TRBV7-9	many	CASSLVVKETQYF	TGTGCCAGCAGCTTAGTTGTCAAAGAGACCCAGTACTTC
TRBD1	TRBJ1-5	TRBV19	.	CASSHGQGTSQPQHF	TGTGCCAGTAGCCATGGACAGGGAACCTCCCAGCCCCAGCATTTT
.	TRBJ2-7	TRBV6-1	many	CASSEGRAEEQYF	TGTGCCAGCAGTGAGGGTCGGGCAGAAGAGCAGTACTTC
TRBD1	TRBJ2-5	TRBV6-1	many	CASSWGQAKETQYF	TGTGCCAGCAGTTGGGGACAGGCGAAAGAGACCCAGTACTTC
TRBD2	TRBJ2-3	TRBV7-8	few	CASSPSSGSSDTQYF	TGTGCCAGCAGCCCAAGCAGCGGGAGCTCAGATACGCAGTATTTT
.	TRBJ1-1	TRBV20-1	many	CSARDFGGTEAFF	TGCAGTGCTAGAGATTTCGGGGGCACTGAAGCTTTCTTT
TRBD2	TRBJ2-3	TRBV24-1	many	CATSATPGRRTSGRPDTQYF	TGTGCCACCAGTGCTACCCCGGGACGCCGGACTAGCGGGAGACCAGATACGCAGTATTTT
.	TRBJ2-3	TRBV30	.	CAWSQLARDTQYF	TGTGCCTGGAGTCAACTAGCTAGAGATACGCAGTATTTT
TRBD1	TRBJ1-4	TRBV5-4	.	CASSNQGAYEKLVF	TGTGCCAGCAGCAACCAGGGGGCTTATGAAAAACTGGTTTTT
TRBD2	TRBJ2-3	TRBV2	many	CASCLTSGTADTQYF	TGTGCCAGCTGCTTGACTAGCGGGACTGCAGATACGCAGTATTTT
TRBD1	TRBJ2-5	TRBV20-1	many	CSAEGQTRETQYF	TGCAGTGCAGAGGGACAGACCCGAGAGACCCAGTACTTC
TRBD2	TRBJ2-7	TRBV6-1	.	CANSYSGRSDEQYF	TGTGCCAACAGTTATAGCGGGAGAAGCGACGAGCAGTACTTC
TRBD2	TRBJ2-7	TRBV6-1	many	CASSYQAGPYEQYF	TGTGCCAGCAGTTATCAAGCGGGACCCTACGAGCAGTACTTC